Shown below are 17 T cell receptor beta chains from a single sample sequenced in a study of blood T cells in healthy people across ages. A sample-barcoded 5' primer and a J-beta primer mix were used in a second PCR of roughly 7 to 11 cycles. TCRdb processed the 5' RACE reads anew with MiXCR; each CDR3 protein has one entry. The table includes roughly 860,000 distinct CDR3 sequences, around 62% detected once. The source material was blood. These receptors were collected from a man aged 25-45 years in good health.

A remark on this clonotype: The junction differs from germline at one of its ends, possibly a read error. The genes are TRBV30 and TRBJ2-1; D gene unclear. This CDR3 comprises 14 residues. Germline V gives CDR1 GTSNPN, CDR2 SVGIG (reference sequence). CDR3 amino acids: CAWSGQVIFNGQFF. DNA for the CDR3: TGTGCCTGGAGTGGTCAGGTGATCTTCAATGGGCAGTTCTTC.

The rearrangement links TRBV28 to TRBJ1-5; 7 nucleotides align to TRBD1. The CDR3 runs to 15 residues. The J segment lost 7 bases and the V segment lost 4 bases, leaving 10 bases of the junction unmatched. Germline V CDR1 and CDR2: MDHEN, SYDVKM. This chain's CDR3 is CASSSPTQGLQPQHF. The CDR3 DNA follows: TGTGCCAGCAGTTCCCCCACACAGGGGTTGCAGCCCCAGCATTTT.

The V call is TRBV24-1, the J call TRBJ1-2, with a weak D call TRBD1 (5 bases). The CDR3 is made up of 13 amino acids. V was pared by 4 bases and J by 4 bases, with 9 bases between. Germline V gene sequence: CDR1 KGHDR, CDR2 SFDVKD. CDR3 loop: CATSETGAYGYTF. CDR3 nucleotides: TGTGCCACCAGTGAGACCGGGGCCTATGGCTACACCTTC.

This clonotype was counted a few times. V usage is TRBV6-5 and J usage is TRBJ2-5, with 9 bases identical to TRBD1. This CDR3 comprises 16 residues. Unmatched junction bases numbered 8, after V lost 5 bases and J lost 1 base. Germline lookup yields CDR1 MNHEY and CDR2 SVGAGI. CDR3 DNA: TGTGCCAGCAGTCCGGGGACAGGGTCACTCCAAGAGACCCAGTACTTC. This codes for CASSPGTGSLQETQYF.

The CDR3 DNA sequence: TGTGCCAGCAGTTTAATCAGGAGGGGGTTGGGCCCGTCAAACTACGAGCAGTACTTC. Its protein product is CASSLIRRGLGPSNYEQYF. The chain is built from TRBV12-3 or TRBV12-4 and TRBJ2-7; D may correspond to TRBD1 or TRBD2 (6 bases each). This CDR3 comprises 19 residues. Trimming removed 2 bases from V and 3 bases from J, with 26 bases in between.

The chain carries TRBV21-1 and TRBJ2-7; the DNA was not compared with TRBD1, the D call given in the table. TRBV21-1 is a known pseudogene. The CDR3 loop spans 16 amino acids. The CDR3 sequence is CASSNGLAGAFYEQYF. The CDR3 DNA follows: TGTGCCAGCAGCAATGGGCTAGCGGGGGCCTTCTACGAGCAGTACTTC.

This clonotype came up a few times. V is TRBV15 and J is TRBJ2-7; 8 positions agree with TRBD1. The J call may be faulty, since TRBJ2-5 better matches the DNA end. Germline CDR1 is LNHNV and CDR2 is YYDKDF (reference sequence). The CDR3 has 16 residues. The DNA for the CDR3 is TGTGCCACCAGCAGTCCGACAGGGGCCAAGCCAGAGACCCAGTACTTC. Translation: CATSSPTGAKPETQYF.

The CDR3 coding sequence is TGTGCCACCAGTGATTCCAACAGGGATGGCTACACCTTC. Translating gives CATSDSNRDGYTF. J is TRBJ1-2 and V is TRBV24-1, with a weak D call TRBD1 (6 bases). Between the trimmed V and J ends, which lost 2 bases and 6 bases, there was a span of 9 bases. Germline V gene data show CDR1 as KGHDR and CDR2 as SFDVKD. This CDR3 region has 13 residues.

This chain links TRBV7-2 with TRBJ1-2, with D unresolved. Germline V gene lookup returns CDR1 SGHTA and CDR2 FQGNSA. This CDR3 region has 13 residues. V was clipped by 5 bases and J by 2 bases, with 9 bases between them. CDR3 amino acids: CASSADWNYGYTF. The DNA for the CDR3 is TGTGCCAGCAGCGCGGACTGGAACTATGGCTACACCTTC.

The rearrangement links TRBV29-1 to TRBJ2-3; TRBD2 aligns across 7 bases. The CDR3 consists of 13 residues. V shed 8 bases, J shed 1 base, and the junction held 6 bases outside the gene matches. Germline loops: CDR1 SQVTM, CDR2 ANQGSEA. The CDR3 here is CSIAAGGTDTQYF. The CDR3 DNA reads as TGCAGCATTGCCGCGGGGGGCACAGATACGCAGTATTTT.

CDR3 in amino acids: CSASPGQGFNEKLFF. The DNA of the CDR3 is TGCAGTGCCTCACCCGGACAGGGGTTTAATGAAAAACTGTTTTTT. This chain uses TRBV20-1 with TRBJ1-4, with TRBD1 identical over 9 bases. Germline CDR1 and CDR2: DFQATT and SNEGSKA (reference sequence). The CDR3 runs 15 residues. J was trimmed by 4 bases and V by 6 bases; bases with no gene match: 9.

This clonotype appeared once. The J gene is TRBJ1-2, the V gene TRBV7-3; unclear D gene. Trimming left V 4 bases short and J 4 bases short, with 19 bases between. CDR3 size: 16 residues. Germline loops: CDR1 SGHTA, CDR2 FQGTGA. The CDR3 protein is CASSSRVTDRAYGYTF. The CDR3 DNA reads TGTGCCAGCAGCTCCCGGGTCACTGATAGAGCCTATGGCTACACCTTC.

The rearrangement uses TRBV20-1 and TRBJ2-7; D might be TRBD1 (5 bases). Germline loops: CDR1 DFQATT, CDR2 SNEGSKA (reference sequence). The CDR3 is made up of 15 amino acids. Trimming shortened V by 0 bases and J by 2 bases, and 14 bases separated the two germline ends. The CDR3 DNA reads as TGCAGTGCTAGAGATCCCGGACACAAGCCCTACGAGCAGTACTTC. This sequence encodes CSARDPGHKPYEQYF.

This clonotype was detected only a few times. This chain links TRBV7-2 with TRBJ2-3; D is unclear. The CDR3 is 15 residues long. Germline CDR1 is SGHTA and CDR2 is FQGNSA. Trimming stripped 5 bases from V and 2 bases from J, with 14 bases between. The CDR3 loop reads CASSRRLPATDTQYF. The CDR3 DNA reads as TGTGCCAGCAGCCGACGACTCCCAGCCACAGATACGCAGTATTTT.

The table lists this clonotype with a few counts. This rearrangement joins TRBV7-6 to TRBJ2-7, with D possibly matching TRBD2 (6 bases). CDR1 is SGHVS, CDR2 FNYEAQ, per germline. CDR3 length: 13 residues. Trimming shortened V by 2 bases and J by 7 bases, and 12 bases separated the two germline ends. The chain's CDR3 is CASSLSWRDEQYF. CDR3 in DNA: TGTGCCAGCAGCTTAAGTTGGAGGGATGAGCAGTACTTC.

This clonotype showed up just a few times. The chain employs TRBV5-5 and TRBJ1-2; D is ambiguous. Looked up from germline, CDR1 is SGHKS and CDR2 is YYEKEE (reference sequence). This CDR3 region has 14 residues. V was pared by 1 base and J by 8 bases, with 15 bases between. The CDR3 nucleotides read TGTGCCAGCAGCTTGAGTTCTGGGGTTGACGGCTACACCTTC. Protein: CASSLSSGVDGYTF.

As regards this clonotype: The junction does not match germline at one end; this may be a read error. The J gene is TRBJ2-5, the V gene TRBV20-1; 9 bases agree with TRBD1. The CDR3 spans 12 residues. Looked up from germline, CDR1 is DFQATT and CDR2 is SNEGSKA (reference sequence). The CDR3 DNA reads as TGCAGTGCTAGATCGGACAGGGGCGAGCAGTATTTC. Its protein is CSARSDRGEQYF.